The source of this T cell receptor beta chain is a study of CD8 T cells in Susac syndrome. As for the study in general: Patients with Susac syndrome were therapy-naive, on corticosteroids, or on intravenous immunoglobulin alone at the time that blood was drawn.

Study observations and caveats: The CD4+ T cell repertoires from Susac syndrome exhibited no clonal expansion.

A quantity of about 0.45 to 1 ug RNA underwent reverse transcription using random hexamers. Amplification of TCR beta CDR3 used immunoSEQ multiplex PCR across 54 Vbeta and 13 Jbeta. TCRdb analysed the immunoSEQ multiplex PCR reads with MiXCR anew, one entry per CDR3 protein. Of under 200,000 distinct CDR3 sequences listed, roughly 90% were seen once; the top ten hold 0.085% to 0.1%. Germline lookup yields CDR1 SGHVS and CDR2 FQNEAQ. V lost 0 bases to trimming and J lost 2 bases, with 10 bases between them. The CDR3 is made up of 15 amino acids. Sequencing targeted TCR beta in blood CD8+ and CD4+ T cells. This clonotype occurred a few times. Its antigen is not known.

Sequenced: CD4+ T cells from PBMCs. The source is a human donor with Susac syndrome. V gene TRBV7-8 combines with J gene TRBJ2-5; possible D gene TRBD1, 6 bases. CDR3 residues: CASSLAQGGQETQYF. CDR3 DNA sequence: TGTGCCAGCAGCTTAGCACAGGGTGGACAAGAGACCCAGTACTTC.